This passage covers 23 T cell receptor beta chains from one sample sequenced in a study of blood T cell repertoires in COVID-19. TCRdb's copy holds only in-frame clones and misses some; the assay was immunoSEQ multiplex PCR. The repertoire holds some 70,000 clones, with 86% as singletons. The sequencing sample was made of peripheral blood. The receptors here all came from a man aged 50 to 60 with active COVID-19.

The rearrangement joins TRBV18 to TRBJ2-7; tentative D call: TRBD2 (6 bases). Germline CDR1 KGHSH, CDR2 LQKENI. The V end was cut by 3 bases, the J end by 7 bases, with 19 bases between. The CDR3 extends over 15 amino acids. This chain's CDR3 is CASSPQNNGGPEQYF. The CDR3 DNA sequence: TGTGCCAGCTCACCTCAGAATAACGGAGGGCCGGAGCAGTACTTC.

This rearrangement joins TRBV5-8 to TRBJ1-5; 9 bases fit TRBD1. J was trimmed by 3 bases and V by 0 bases; bases with no gene match: 1. From germline, CDR1 is SGHTS and CDR2 YDEGEE. The CDR3 has 15 residues. The CDR3 sequence is CASSLGDRVNQPQHF. CDR3 nucleotides: TGTGCCAGCAGCTTGGGGGACAGGGTCAATCAGCCCCAGCATTTT.

The chain links TRBV7-9 to TRBJ1-2; 7 bases are shared with TRBD1. Germline CDR1 reads SEHNR; CDR2 reads FQNEAQ (reference sequence). The V gene end was trimmed by 5 bases and the J gene end by 2 bases; junction bases not matched to a gene: 11. The CDR3 has 16 amino acids. This CDR3 is CASSRGQVNLNYGYTF. CDR3 DNA: TGTGCCAGCAGCCGCGGACAGGTGAACCTCAACTATGGCTACACCTTC.

The chain has TRBV6-6 and TRBJ1-1; D unclear. The CDR3 contains 14 residues. V dropped 2 bases and J dropped 5 bases, with 12 bases sitting between them. CDR1 is MNHNY and CDR2 is SVGAGI in the germline V gene (reference sequence). The CDR3: CASSYGGRETEAFF. In DNA form, the CDR3 reads TGTGCCAGCAGTTACGGCGGGAGGGAGACTGAAGCTTTCTTT.

This clone was picked up a small number of times. The gene calls are TRBV18 and TRBJ2-7, with 9 bases fitting TRBD1. J lost 4 bases, V lost 5 bases, and 6 bases had no gene match. Germline V CDR1 and CDR2: KGHSH, LQKENI. This CDR3 spans 14 amino acids. The CDR3, as DNA: TGTGCCAGCTCAGCTTGGACAGGGGATTACGAGCAGTACTTC. The encoded protein is CASSAWTGDYEQYF. The full variable domain, in which reference TRBV18 and TRBJ2-7 provide the parts outside the CDR3, is NAGVMQNPRHLVRRRGQEARLRCSPMKGHSHVYWYRQLPEEGLKFMVYLQKENIIDESGMPKERFSAEFPKEGPSILRIQQVVRGDSAAYFCASSAWTGDYEQYFGPGTRLTVT.

This clone was counted once. This chain joins TRBV18 and TRBJ1-1; TRBD1 agrees at 7 bases. CDR3 length equals 17 residues. From germline, CDR1 is KGHSH and CDR2 LQKENI. The V gene end was trimmed by 3 bases and the J gene end by 3 bases; junction bases not matched to a gene: 13. Here the CDR3 DNA reads TGTGCCAGCTCACCTGCCCCGACAGGGAGGCTGGACACTGAAGCTTTCTTT. Its translation is CASSPAPTGRLDTEAFF.

This rearrangement joins TRBV18 to TRBJ1-4; 7 bases align to TRBD1. After removal of 4 bases from V and 1 base from J, the junction contained 12 bases not matched to a gene. In germline, CDR1 is KGHSH, CDR2 LQKENI. This CDR3 is built from 18 residues. CDR3 nucleotide sequence: TGTGCCAGCTCACTCGGGACAGCCTCCTGGGGAACTAATGAAAAACTGTTTTTT. Amino acid sequence: CASSLGTASWGTNEKLFF.

The V and J genes are TRBV5-6 and TRBJ2-3, with TRBD2 matching over 7 bases. The CDR3 has 19 residues. V shed 3 bases, J shed 7 bases, and the junction held 23 bases outside the gene matches. Germline V lookup: CDR1 SGHDT, CDR2 YYEEEE. The CDR3 here is CASSSPGIWGSREGHTQYF. The CDR3 DNA reads as TGTGCCAGCAGCTCCCCCGGGATTTGGGGATCGAGGGAGGGACATACGCAGTATTTT.

The chain carries TRBV15 and TRBJ1-6; D unclear. Germline loops: CDR1 LNHNV, CDR2 YYDKDF (reference sequence). The V and J ends lost 0 bases and 11 bases respectively, with 11 bases between them. The CDR3 runs to 14 residues. The CDR3 sequence: CATSRDLQRAPLHF. Written as DNA, the CDR3 is TGTGCCACCAGCAGAGATTTGCAACGGGCACCCCTCCACTTT.

The rearrangement links TRBV19 to TRBJ1-2, with 8 bases matching TRBD1. V shed 5 bases and J 7 bases; nucleotides not matched to a gene: 3. The CDR3 extends over 12 amino acids. From germline, CDR1 is LNHDA and CDR2 SQIVND (reference sequence). CDR3 amino acids: CASSQDRVGYTF. The CDR3 DNA reads as TGTGCCAGTAGTCAGGACAGGGTTGGCTACACCTTC. The complete variable domain, with remaining parts taken from reference TRBV19 and TRBJ1-2, reads DGGITQSPKYLFRKEGQNVTLSCEQNLNHDAMYWYRQDPGQGLRLIYYSQIVNDFQKGDIAEGYSVSREKKESFPLTVTSAQKNPTAFYLCASSQDRVGYTFGSGTRLTVV.

This rearrangement joins TRBV14 to TRBJ1-6; D remains unclear. There are 22 residues in the CDR3. The V and J ends lost 0 bases and 4 bases respectively, with 28 bases between them. Germline CDR1 and CDR2: SGHDN and FVKESK. The DNA of the CDR3 is TGTGCCAGCAGCCAAGATAATGGTCTATCCGGCATTTTGGGGAGATATAATTCACCCCTCCACTTT. Its translation: CASSQDNGLSGILGRYNSPLHF.

V gene TRBV7-9 combines with J gene TRBJ1-2; D gene ambiguous. CDR1 and CDR2 from the germline V gene are SEHNR and FQNEAQ (reference sequence). The CDR3 length is 13 residues. V was shortened by 6 bases and J by 2 bases, with 10 bases between the two germline ends. The CDR3 is CASSYDGNYGYTF. Written as DNA, the CDR3 is TGTGCCAGCAGTTATGACGGGAACTATGGCTACACCTTC. The full variable domain, its missing parts supplied by reference TRBV7-9 and TRBJ1-2, is DTGVSQNPRHKITKRGQNVTFRCDPISEHNRLYWYRQTLGQGPEFLTYFQNEAQLEKSRLLSDRFSAERPKGSFSTLEIQRTEQGDSAMYLCASSYDGNYGYTFGSGTRLTVV.

V usage is TRBV7-8 and J usage is TRBJ1-5; 7 bases are shared with TRBD1. Trimming removed 5 bases from V and 1 base from J; junction bases left unmatched: 5. The CDR3 consists of 15 residues. Germline V gene sequence: CDR1 SGHVS, CDR2 FQNEAQ. CDR3 coding DNA: TGTGCCAGCAGCCGGACGGGACAGAGCAATCAGCCCCAGCATTTT. This encodes CASSRTGQSNQPQHF.

The chain links TRBV19 to TRBJ1-5; maybe TRBD1 (6 bases). From germline, CDR1 is LNHDA and CDR2 SQIVND (reference sequence). CDR3 size: 12 residues. V was clipped by 9 bases and J by 6 bases, with 12 bases between them. The CDR3 loop is CASGQRFQPQHF. As DNA, the CDR3 is TGTGCCAGCGGACAGAGGTTTCAGCCCCAGCATTTT.

The CDR3 spells CSARDPLEQFF. CDR3 bases: TGCAGTGCTAGAGATCCGCTAGAGCAGTTCTTC. V gene TRBV20-1 combines with J gene TRBJ2-1; no reliable D call. V shed 0 bases and J shed 10 bases, with 7 bases lying between them. This CDR3 is built from 11 residues. In germline, CDR1 is DFQATT, CDR2 SNEGSKA (reference sequence).

V gene TRBV18 combines with J gene TRBJ2-1; TRBD2 matches 7 bases. CDR1 is KGHSH, CDR2 LQKENI, per germline. CDR3 size: 16 residues. V gave up 3 bases and J gave up 1 base; unmatched junction bases: 6. The CDR3 nucleotides are TGTGCCAGCTCACCCCCGCTAGCGGATTCCTACAATGAGCAGTTCTTC. Encoded protein: CASSPPLADSYNEQFF.

The J gene is TRBJ2-2, the V gene TRBV19; D is undetermined. CDR1 is LNHDA, CDR2 SQIVND, per germline (reference sequence). Deletions cut 7 bases from V and 2 bases from J, with 17 bases between. The CDR3 loop spans 16 amino acids. CDR3 nucleotides: TGTGCCAGTACTCACTTTTCGGCGGCCAACACCGGGGAGCTGTTTTTT. Its protein is CASTHFSAANTGELFF.

The chain joins TRBV6-1 to TRBJ2-7, with D possibly TRBD1 on 6 matching bases. The CDR3 has 14 amino acids. The germline V gene has CDR1 MNHNS and CDR2 SASEGT. The V end lost 0 bases, the J end lost 8 bases, and 14 bases lay between the germline ends. DNA of the CDR3: TGTGCCAGCAGTGAAGCGGGGGCCAGGGCAAAGCAGTACTTC. This gives the protein CASSEAGARAKQYF.

The chain recombines TRBV18 with TRBJ1-1, with 12 bases that match TRBD1. CDR3 length: 17 amino acids. Germline CDR1 KGHSH, CDR2 LQKENI. V gave up 3 bases and J gave up 0 bases; unmatched junction bases: 5. CDR3 loop: CASSPPGQGALNTEAFF. The CDR3, as DNA: TGTGCCAGCTCACCTCCGGGACAGGGGGCCTTGAACACTGAAGCTTTCTTT.

The J gene is TRBJ1-6, the V gene TRBV11-2, with TRBD1 matching 8 bases. CDR1 is SGHAT and CDR2 is FQNNGV in the germline V gene. With V trimmed by 3 bases and J by 6 bases, 4 bases remained unmatched. There are 15 residues in the CDR3. The CDR3 DNA reads TGTGCCAGCAGCTTTGCAGGGGGCGGTAATTCACCCCTCCACTTT. Translation gives CASSFAGGGNSPLHF.

Sample share makes this clone medium-sized. The CDR3 bases are TGTGCCTGGAGCACCCCGGGGGGCTTCTATGGCTACACCTTC. Protein product: CAWSTPGGFYGYTF. This rearrangement joins TRBV30 to TRBJ1-2; a possible D gene is TRBD1 (6 bases). V was shortened by 3 bases and J by 4 bases, with 15 bases between the two germline ends. The CDR3 has 14 residues. The germline V gene has CDR1 GTSNPN and CDR2 SVGIG (reference sequence).

The chain is built from TRBV3-1 (or the pseudogene TRBV3-2) and TRBJ2-1, with TRBD2 matching over 8 bases. The V gene's germline CDR1 is LGHDT and CDR2 YNNKEL (reference sequence). V lost 3 bases and J lost 7; bases outside the gene matches: 8. The length of the CDR3 is 15 residues. CDR3 region: CASSHHSGISNEQFF. CDR3 sequence (DNA): TGTGCCAGCAGCCACCATAGCGGGATAAGTAATGAGCAGTTCTTC.

The rearrangement joins TRBV11-2 to TRBJ2-3; 10 nucleotides line up with TRBD2. Germline CDR1 and CDR2: SGHAT and FQNNGV. Trimming took 4 bases from V and 0 from J; bases not matched to a gene: 7. The CDR3 contains 17 residues. The CDR3 loop is CASSSHKTSGSTDTQYF. In DNA, the CDR3 is TGTGCCAGCAGCTCACACAAGACTAGCGGGAGCACAGATACGCAGTATTTT. Full variable domain (outside the CDR3, taken from reference TRBV11-2 and TRBJ2-3): EAGVAQSPRYKIIEKRQSVAFWCNPISGHATLYWYQQILGQGPKLLIQFQNNGVVDDSQLPKDRFSAERLKGVDSTLKIQPAKLEDSAVYLCASSSHKTSGSTDTQYFGPGTRLTVL.